Listed here are 9 T cell receptor beta chains from one sample, sequenced in a study of blood T cell repertoires in COVID-19. Some clones are missing from TCRdb's copy, which holds only in-frame ones; the method was immunoSEQ multiplex PCR. The table includes 200,000 to 250,000 clones, about four fifths detected once. Sequenced: PBMCs or T cells enriched from blood (not recorded which). The receptor set was obtained from a woman aged 45-65 years who had been exposed to COVID-19.

The chain recombines TRBV7-2 with TRBJ2-2, with 7 bases lining up with TRBD2. The ends lost 6 bases at V and 3 bases at J; junction bases unmatched: 4. The CDR3 runs to 14 residues. Germline V gene sequence: CDR1 SGHTA, CDR2 FQGNSA. The DNA for the CDR3 is TGTGCCAGCAGTGGAGGGAGGGACACCGGGGAGCTGTTTTTT. Residues: CASSGGRDTGELFF.

This clone was seen just once. This CDR3 is CASSLGPIEEQYF. As DNA, the CDR3 is TGTGCCAGCAGCTTAGGTCCGATTGAGGAGCAGTACTTC. The genes are TRBV13 and TRBJ2-7, with D hard to call. Trimming left V 0 bases short and J 7 bases short, with 10 bases between. Germline lookup yields CDR1 PRHDT and CDR2 FYEKMQ (reference sequence). The CDR3 contains 13 residues.

V gene TRBV5-6 combines with J gene TRBJ2-3, with 10 bases fitting TRBD2. CDR1 SGHDT and CDR2 YYEEEE come from the germline V gene. The CDR3 runs to 16 residues. After removal of 2 bases from V and 1 base from J, the junction contained 4 bases not matched to a gene. The CDR3 loop is CASSFATSGGTDTQYF. The CDR3 DNA reads as TGTGCCAGCAGCTTCGCTACTAGCGGGGGCACAGATACGCAGTATTTT. The full variable domain, with the rest looked up from reference TRBV5-6 and TRBJ2-3, is DAGVTQSPTHLIKTRGQQVTLRCSPKSGHDTVSWYQQALGQGPQFIFQYYEEEERQRGNFPDRFSGHQFPNYSSELNVNALLLGDSALYLCASSFATSGGTDTQYFGPGTRLTVL.

The chain links TRBV28 to TRBJ1-5; TRBD1 aligns across 9 bases. CDR3 size: 15 residues. After removal of 1 base from V and 7 bases from J, the junction contained 5 bases not matched to a gene. Germline V lookup: CDR1 MDHEN, CDR2 SYDVKM. CDR3 coding DNA: TGTGCCAGCAGTTTATCGGGACAGGGAAGACAGCCCCAGCATTTT. This sequence encodes CASSLSGQGRQPQHF.

V is TRBV7-3 and J is TRBJ1-6; no firm D call. Germline V gene sequence: CDR1 SGHTA, CDR2 FQGTGA. The CDR3 sequence is 13 residues long. The V gene lost 4 bases and the J gene lost 8 bases, with 9 bases spanning the gap. The DNA for the CDR3 is TGTGCCAGCAGCTCTACCCGAGATTCACCCCTCCACTTT. It codes for CASSSTRDSPLHF.

The CDR3: CASRVDRANQPQHF. DNA of the CDR3: TGTGCCAGCAGAGTCGACAGGGCGAATCAGCCCCAGCATTTT. The chain has TRBV2 and TRBJ1-5, with 7 positions matching TRBD1. The CDR3 is 14 amino acids. Per the germline V gene, CDR1 is SNHLY and CDR2 is FYNNEI. V shed 6 bases and J 4 bases; nucleotides not matched to a gene: 6.

V gene TRBV5-1 combines with J gene TRBJ1-1; D uncertain. This CDR3 region has 17 residues. The V end lost 1 base, the J end lost 10 bases, and 26 bases lay between the germline ends. Per the germline V gene, CDR1 is SGHRS and CDR2 is YFSETQ. CDR3 sequence: CASSLRTLSGAGGSAFF. For the CDR3, the DNA is TGCGCCAGCAGCTTGAGAACTTTGAGTGGCGCGGGCGGGTCAGCTTTCTTT.

This clone has just one count. V usage is TRBV5-1 and J usage is TRBJ2-3; tentative D call: TRBD2 (6 bases). The CDR3 spans 13 residues. V was cut by 4 bases and J by 8 bases, with 14 bases left in between. Germline CDR1 and CDR2: SGHRS and YFSETQ. Written as DNA, the CDR3 is TGCGCCAGCAGCAACGGGGGTAAGGGTACGCAGTATTTT. This codes for CASSNGGKGTQYF.

The rearrangement uses TRBV2 and TRBJ1-6; the match to TRBD1 covers 11 bases. Germline CDR1 is SNHLY and CDR2 is FYNNEI. Unmatched junction bases numbered 6, after V lost 8 bases and J lost 6 bases. The CDR3 extends over 15 amino acids. The CDR3 is CASAAGTGGNSPLHF. In nucleotides, the CDR3 is TGTGCCAGCGCCGCGGGGACAGGGGGTAATTCACCCCTCCACTTT.